This TCR beta chain is drawn from a study of blood T cell repertoires in COVID-19. CDR1 SGHTA and CDR2 FQGNSA come from the germline V gene. Trimming removed 1 base from V and 7 bases from J, with 11 bases in between. The CDR3 is 15 amino acids. Profiled with immunoSEQ multiplex PCR; TCRdb holds only in-frame clones, not every one. The sample holds about 300,000 clones, around 90% seen once. This clonotype was obtained from a man between 65 and 85 years old with acute or convalescent COVID-19. The sequencing input was peripheral blood. This chain joins TRBV7-2 and TRBJ1-6; D uncertain. CDR3 loop: CASSLGAAGNSPLHF. The CDR3, as DNA: TGTGCCAGCAGCTTAGGGGCGGCGGGGAATTCACCCCTCCACTTT.